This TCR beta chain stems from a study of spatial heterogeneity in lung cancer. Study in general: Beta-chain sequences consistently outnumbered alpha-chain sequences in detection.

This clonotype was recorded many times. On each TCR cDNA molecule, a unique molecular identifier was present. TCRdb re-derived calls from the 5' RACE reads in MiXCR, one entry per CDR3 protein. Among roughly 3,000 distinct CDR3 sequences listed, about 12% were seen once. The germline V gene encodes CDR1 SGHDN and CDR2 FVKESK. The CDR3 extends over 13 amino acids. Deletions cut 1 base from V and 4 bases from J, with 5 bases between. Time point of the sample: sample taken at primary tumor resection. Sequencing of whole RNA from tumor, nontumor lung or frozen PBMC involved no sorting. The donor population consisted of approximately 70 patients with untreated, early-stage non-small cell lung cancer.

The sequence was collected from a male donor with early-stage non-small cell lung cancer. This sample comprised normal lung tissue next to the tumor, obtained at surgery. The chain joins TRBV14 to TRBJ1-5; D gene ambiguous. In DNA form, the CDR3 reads TGTGCCAGCAGCCAAGGAAGGAATCAGCCCCAGCATTTT. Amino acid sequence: CASSQGRNQPQHF.